This entry features one T cell receptor beta chain sequence. The antigen remains unidentified. The sample belongs to a study of shared clonotypes between healthy human individuals. The study, taken as a whole, reports: Against clonotypes common to all four donors, non-shared ones had lower generation probabilities. Several donors had around 5.5% of their naive CD4 clonotypes in common.

This CDR3 spans 14 amino acids. The germline V gene encodes CDR1 GTSNPN and CDR2 SVGIG (reference sequence). Trimming took 3 bases from V and 0 from J; bases not matched to a gene: 3. As defined, naive CD8 cells were CD45RO-negative and positively selected for CCR7, with terminally differentiated effector memory CD45RA+ cells excluded. Around 220 ng DNA, approximately 31,000 T cell genomes, went into each sorted-subset replicate PCR. Original processing methods: Junction-only sequences without quality scores came from ImmunoSEQ, so filtering differed. Sequencing was performed with immunoSEQ multiplex PCR; in TCRdb, only in-frame clones are kept and a portion is missing. The DNA gave D and trimming, while V, J and clone size come from that table. The sample contains millions of clones, about 94% of which appear only once.

Sequences were obtained from naive CD8+ T cells sorted from blood. The TCR sequence derives from a man between 18 and 29 years old in good health. The V and J genes are TRBV30 and TRBJ2-3, with TRBD2 identical over 7 bases. The CDR3 nucleotides are TGTGCCTGGAGCAGCGGGGTCAGCACAGATACGCAGTATTTT. This translates into CAWSSGVSTDTQYF. Full variable domain (outside the CDR3, taken from reference TRBV30 and TRBJ2-3): SQTIHQWPATLVQPVGSPLSLECTVEGTSNPNLYWYRQAAGRGLQLLFYSVGIGQISSEVPQNLSASRPQDRQFILSSKKLLLSDSGFYLCAWSSGVSTDTQYFGPGTRLTVL.